What follows are 8 T cell receptor beta chains derived from one specimen sequenced in a study of Graves' ophthalmopathy and Graves' hyperthyroidism. From RNA, the CDR3 regions of TCR beta chains were amplified and sequenced. RT-PCR was first run with HTBI primers, then multiplex PCR in a second round. Using its own MiXCR run on the multiplex PCR reads, TCRdb lists one record per CDR3 protein. The sample includes fewer than 650,000 distinct CDR3 sequences, 22% of them seen just once. Sequenced material: peripheral blood. All receptors come from a woman between 18 and 29 years old with stable Graves' hyperthyroidism. Some clones in this sample may be carry-over from other donors' samples.

This clonotype was recorded at least ten times. The chain is built from TRBV27 and TRBJ2-2; 7 nucleotides agree with TRBD2. The germline CDR1 and CDR2 sequences are MNHEY and SMNVEV (reference sequence). The V and J ends lost 8 bases and 7 bases, in that order; junction bases with no gene match: 7. The CDR3 contains 13 residues. The CDR3 DNA follows: TGTGCCAGCGTGGGGCGGGAGAGCGGGGAGCTGTTTTTT. Encoded protein: CASVGRESGELFF.

This clonotype occurred a few times. The chain employs TRBV28 and TRBJ1-2; TRBD1 aligns across 9 bases. V shed 5 bases and J 6 bases; nucleotides not matched to a gene: 7. This CDR3 region has 14 residues. CDR1 is MDHEN, CDR2 SYDVKM, per germline. The CDR3 coding sequence is TGTGCCAGCAGTAACAGGGGGCGAACCGATGGCTACACCTTC. Encoded protein: CASSNRGRTDGYTF.

This clonotype was recorded many times. The chain combines TRBV12-3 or TRBV12-4 with TRBJ1-2; 8 bases map to TRBD1. This CDR3 is 18 amino acids long. V shed 7 bases and J 3 bases; nucleotides not matched to a gene: 19. The CDR3 bases are TGTGCCAGCACCAGCGGGAGGTGGCAGGGGGCATTAGACTATGGCTACACCTTC. As protein: CASTSGRWQGALDYGYTF.

This clonotype was seen at least ten times. The chain links TRBV5-1 to TRBJ2-5, with 8 bases identical to TRBD2. CDR3 size: 14 residues. Germline CDR1 SGHRS, CDR2 YFSETQ. After removal of 4 bases from V and 2 bases from J, the junction contained 4 bases not matched to a gene. The CDR3 sequence is CASSVAGQQETQYF. The CDR3 coding sequence is TGCGCCAGCAGCGTAGCGGGACAACAAGAGACCCAGTACTTC.

This chain connects TRBV6-5 to TRBJ1-2; the match to TRBD1 covers 11 bases. Germline-derived CDR1 and CDR2 are MNHEY and SVGAGI. The V segment lost 7 bases and the J segment 6 bases; nucleotides outside the gene matches: 4. This CDR3 comprises 13 residues. For the CDR3, the DNA is TGTGCCAGCAATTGGGACAGGGGGGATGGCTACACCTTC. Encoded protein: CASNWDRGDGYTF.

At least ten counts were recorded for this clonotype. The chain uses TRBV20-1 and TRBJ1-5, with D perhaps TRBD1 (5 bases). V lost 0 bases to trimming and J lost 2 bases, with 11 bases between them. CDR3 length: 15 residues. Germline loops: CDR1 DFQATT, CDR2 SNEGSKA (reference sequence). The CDR3 protein is CSARDSQGRNQPQHF. CDR3 nucleotide sequence: TGCAGTGCTAGAGATTCGCAGGGTCGCAATCAGCCCCAGCATTTT.

Ten or more counts support this clonotype. V usage is TRBV5-1 and J usage is TRBJ2-5, with 7 bases lining up with TRBD2. The V and J ends lost 3 bases and 3 bases, in that order; junction bases with no gene match: 8. This CDR3 comprises 15 residues. The V gene's germline CDR1 is SGHRS and CDR2 YFSETQ. Here the CDR3 DNA reads TGCGCCAGCAGCTGGACGGGACTAACAAAAGAGACCCAGTACTTC. Translated: CASSWTGLTKETQYF.

Ten or more counts support this clonotype. The J gene is TRBJ1-5, the V gene TRBV7-2; TRBD1 agrees at 9 bases. The germline V gene encodes CDR1 SGHTA and CDR2 FQGNSA. The trim removed 5 bases at V and 6 bases at J, leaving 5 bases unmatched. This CDR3 has 14 amino acids. The CDR3 here is CASSPDRGAQPQHF. The CDR3, as DNA: TGTGCCAGCAGCCCGGACAGGGGAGCTCAGCCCCAGCATTTT.